Below are 16 T cell receptor beta chains sequenced from a single sample in a study of a mutant IDH1 vaccine in newly diagnosed glioma. These receptors have no identified antigens. The time point is: week 5, during vaccination. The investigators gave 300 ug of mutant IDH1 20-mer peptide in each vaccine dose, together with topical imiquimod. Assay: immunoSEQ multiplex PCR; the TCRdb copy retains only in-frame clones and omits some. Among more than 40,000 clones listed, more than 70% were seen once. Sequencing was performed on PBMCs, taken from a glioma patient whose treatment included an IDH1 peptide vaccine. These receptors all stem from a woman aged 40 to 55 with glioma.

The chain is built from TRBV6-5 and TRBJ1-4; tentative D call: TRBD1 (5 bases). CDR3 length: 15 residues. The ends were cut back, 6 bases at V and 7 bases at J, with 18 bases in the middle. The germline CDR1 and CDR2 sequences are MNHEY and SVGAGI. The CDR3 DNA is TGTGCCAGCAGACCCGCAGGGAGGGTAATTGAAAAACTGTTTTTT. It specifies CASRPAGRVIEKLFF.

V usage is TRBV4-1 and J usage is TRBJ1-6, with 8 bases matching TRBD1. CDR1 and CDR2 (germline): MGHRA, YSYEKL. The CDR3 has 16 amino acids. V shed 8 bases, J shed 6 bases, and the junction held 12 bases outside the gene matches. CDR3 DNA sequence: TGCGCCAGCGCTAGCCGCACTGGACAGGGTAATTCACCCCTCCACTTT. Its protein is CASASRTGQGNSPLHF.

This clone was observed a single time. The chain uses TRBV27 and TRBJ2-5, with D possibly matching TRBD2 (6 bases). Germline V gene lookup returns CDR1 MNHEY and CDR2 SMNVEV (reference sequence). V lost 4 bases and J lost 2, with 17 bases in between. The CDR3 contains 16 residues. The CDR3: CASSSLGEATQETQYF. CDR3 DNA: TGTGCCAGCAGTTCGCTAGGGGAGGCCACTCAAGAGACCCAGTACTTC.

The chain uses TRBV18 and TRBJ2-5; possibly TRBD1 for D (5 bases). The CDR3 runs 15 residues. V was cut by 2 bases and J by 4 bases, with 14 bases left in between. Germline values: CDR1 KGHSH, CDR2 LQKENI. For the CDR3, the DNA is TGTGCCAGCTCACCAGGACAAACCCTAGGAGAGACCCAGTACTTC. Translated, it gives CASSPGQTLGETQYF.

The chain recombines TRBV6-5 with TRBJ2-7, with TRBD1 identical over 8 bases. The CDR3 is made up of 15 amino acids. V trimming: 5 bases; J trimming: 3 bases; junction bases outside the gene matches: 9. Germline CDR1 MNHEY, CDR2 SVGAGI. CDR3 region: CASSGLDRVHYEQYF. The CDR3 DNA reads TGTGCCAGCAGTGGCCTGGACAGGGTGCACTACGAGCAGTACTTC.

The chain uses TRBV2 and TRBJ1-4; D is undetermined. The germline gives CDR1 SNHLY, CDR2 FYNNEI. CDR3 length: 13 residues. V shed 7 bases and J shed 4 bases, with 10 bases lying between them. CDR3 nucleotide sequence: TGTGCCAGCACCCGACGGAGTAATGAAAAACTGTTTTTT. As protein: CASTRRSNEKLFF.

This chain's CDR3 is CASSLGWGQGQINIQYF. The CDR3 nucleotides are TGTGCCAGCAGCTTAGGGTGGGGACAGGGGCAGATAAACATTCAGTACTTC. The chain uses TRBV7-2 and TRBJ2-4, with 10 bases aligning to TRBD1. Trimming removed 1 base from V and 6 bases from J; junction bases left unmatched: 9. The CDR3 spans 17 residues. The germline gives CDR1 SGHTA, CDR2 FQGNSA.

This clone occurred a few times. The rearrangement joins TRBV2 to TRBJ1-5, with D uncertain. V lost 4 bases, J lost 2 bases, and 6 bases lay in between. The length of the CDR3 is 13 residues. Germline V CDR1 and CDR2: SNHLY, FYNNEI. CDR3 protein: CASSATRNQPQHF. In DNA form, the CDR3 reads TGTGCCAGCAGTGCCACACGCAATCAGCCCCAGCATTTT.

This clone was recorded once. The V call is TRBV18, the J call TRBJ2-2, with D possibly TRBD2 on 7 matching bases. In germline, CDR1 is KGHSH, CDR2 LQKENI. This CDR3 contains 15 residues. Trimming took 2 bases from V and 2 from J, leaving 9 bases between them. CDR3 sequence (DNA): TGTGCCAGCTCACCAGCGGGGGCCAACACCGGGGAGCTGTTTTTT. It codes for CASSPAGANTGELFF. The variable domain in full, completed from reference TRBV18 and TRBJ2-2, reads NAGVMQNPRHLVRRRGQEARLRCSPMKGHSHVYWYRQLPEEGLKFMVYLQKENIIDESGMPKERFSAEFPKEGPSILRIQQVVRGDSAAYFCASSPAGANTGELFFGEGSRLTVL.

This clone was counted a few times. The chain links TRBV7-9 to TRBJ1-1; D may be TRBD1 (6 bases). CDR3 size: 15 residues. The germline gives CDR1 SEHNR, CDR2 FQNEAQ (reference sequence). V lost 4 bases and J 2 bases, leaving 14 bases between the germline ends. The CDR3 sequence: CASSSPQDRNTEAFF. CDR3 nucleotides: TGTGCCAGCAGCTCCCCCCAGGACAGAAACACTGAAGCTTTCTTT.

This clone appeared a few times. This chain links TRBV7-3 with TRBJ1-1; D gene uncertain. The germline CDR1 and CDR2 sequences are SGHTA and FQGTGA. This CDR3 region has 14 residues. Trimming took off 3 bases at V and 1 base at J, with 9 bases between the two ends. Here the CDR3 reads CASSLGGSNTEAFF. The CDR3 DNA reads TGTGCCAGCAGCTTGGGAGGGTCGAACACTGAAGCTTTCTTT.

This clone has a handful of counts. The CDR3 here is CASSIVARRTAGKKLFF. CDR3 bases: TGTGCCAGTAGTATAGTTGCCAGGAGGACTGCAGGGAAAAAACTGTTTTTT. The chain carries TRBV19 and TRBJ1-4, with D possibly matching TRBD1 (5 bases). Germline CDR1 and CDR2: LNHDA and SQIVND (reference sequence). V dropped 1 base and J dropped 9 bases, with 21 bases sitting between them. This CDR3 region has 17 residues.

The chain employs TRBV6-4 and TRBJ2-6; D tentatively reads TRBD1 or TRBD2 (7 bases each). CDR3 length: 16 residues. The V end was cut by 5 bases, the J end by 3 bases, with 14 bases between. CDR1 is MRHNA, CDR2 SNTAGT, per germline. CDR3 residues: CASSPQGGYGANVLTF. Here the CDR3 DNA reads TGTGCCAGCAGTCCTCAGGGGGGGTATGGGGCCAACGTCCTGACTTTC.

The gene calls are TRBV9 and TRBJ2-3, with D uncertain. Trimming stripped 2 bases from V and 3 bases from J, with 4 bases between. Germline CDR1 is SGDLS and CDR2 is YYNGEE. The CDR3 has 12 amino acids. CDR3 sequence reads: CASSVYTDTQYF. The CDR3 nucleotides are TGTGCCAGCAGCGTGTATACAGATACGCAGTATTTT.

The genes are TRBV7-8 and TRBJ1-5; D is unresolved. Germline CDR1 SGHVS, CDR2 FQNEAQ. Trimming shortened V by 1 base and J by 0 bases, and 7 bases separated the two germline ends. The CDR3 is made up of 15 amino acids. CDR3 loop: CASSLEFYSNQPQHF. In DNA, the CDR3 is TGTGCCAGCAGCTTAGAATTTTATAGCAATCAGCCCCAGCATTTT.

This clone was seen more than once but under ten times. The CDR3 reads CASSVASSTDTQYF. The CDR3 DNA sequence: TGTGCCAGCAGCGTAGCCAGTAGCACAGATACGCAGTATTTT. This rearrangement joins TRBV9 to TRBJ2-3, with D unclear. Looked up from germline, CDR1 is SGDLS and CDR2 is YYNGEE. The CDR3 loop spans 14 amino acids. Trimming stripped 0 bases from V and 0 bases from J, with 5 bases between. The full variable domain, completed using reference TRBV9 and TRBJ2-3, is DSGVTQTPKHLITATGQRVTLRCSPRSGDLSVYWYQQSLDQGLQFLIQYYNGEERAKGNILERFSAQQFPDLHSELNLSSLELGDSALYFCASSVASSTDTQYFGPGTRLTVL.